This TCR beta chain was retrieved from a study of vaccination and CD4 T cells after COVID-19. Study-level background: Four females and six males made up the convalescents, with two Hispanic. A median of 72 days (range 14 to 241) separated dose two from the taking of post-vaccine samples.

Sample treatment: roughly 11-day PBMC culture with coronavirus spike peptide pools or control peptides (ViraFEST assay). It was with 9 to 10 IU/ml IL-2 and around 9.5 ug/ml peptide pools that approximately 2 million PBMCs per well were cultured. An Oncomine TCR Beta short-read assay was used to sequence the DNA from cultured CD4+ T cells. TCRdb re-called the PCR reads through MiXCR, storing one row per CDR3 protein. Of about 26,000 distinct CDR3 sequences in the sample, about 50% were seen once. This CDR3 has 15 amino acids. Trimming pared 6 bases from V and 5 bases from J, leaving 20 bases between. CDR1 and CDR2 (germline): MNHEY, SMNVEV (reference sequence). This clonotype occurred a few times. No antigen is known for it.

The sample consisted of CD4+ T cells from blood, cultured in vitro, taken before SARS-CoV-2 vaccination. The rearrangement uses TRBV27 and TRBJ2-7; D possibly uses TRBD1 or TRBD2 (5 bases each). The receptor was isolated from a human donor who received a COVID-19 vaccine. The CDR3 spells CASSHYRDRGHEQYF. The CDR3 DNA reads TGTGCCAGCAGCCATTACCGGGATCGGGGCCACGAGCAGTACTTC.